This TCR beta chain was recovered during a study of T cell responses to AZD1222 COVID-19 vaccine. A note on this clone: What it binds is not known.

Some clones are missing from TCRdb's copy, which holds only in-frame ones; the method was immunoSEQ multiplex PCR. The sample gives roughly 120,000 clones, around 88% of which show up once; 6.5% to 7.5% is in the top ten. Study-wide results and limits: Two AZD1222 doses significantly raised spike-specific TCR breadth and depth over controls.

Specimen: peripheral blood, collected 28 days after the second AZD1222 dose. The receptor was derived from an adult who received the AZD1222 COVID-19 vaccine.

As DNA, the CDR3 is TGTGCCAGCAGCTCGACGCGGGACTATAATTCACCCCTCCACTTT. Translated: CASSSTRDYNSPLHF. The chain joins TRBV9 to TRBJ1-6; D gene uncertain. The CDR3 is 15 amino acids. Per the germline V gene, CDR1 is SGDLS and CDR2 is YYNGEE. Trimming took 4 bases from V and 3 from J, leaving 11 bases between them.